Sequencing of this T cell receptor (beta chain) was carried out in a study of control samples from healthy donors and cancer patients. The length of the CDR3 is 16 residues. The germline V gene encodes CDR1 SGHRS and CDR2 YFSETQ. The junction had 2 bases not matched to a gene; V was cut back by 0 bases and J by 1 base. This table comes from immunoSEQ multiplex PCR, and its TCRdb copy is limited to in-frame clones, with some not included. The top ten hold 2% to 2.5% of the sample, which has 170,000 or so clones, 80% to 95% seen once. This TCR came from a woman aged 40-49 years in good health. The chain employs TRBV5-1 and TRBJ2-1; the match to TRBD2 covers 9 bases. Sequencing was carried out using blood. Written as DNA, the CDR3 is TGCGCCAGCAGCTTGGGGCTAGCGGGGTCCTACAATGAGCAGTTCTTC. Its protein is CASSLGLAGSYNEQFF.